The text below deals with one TCR beta chain. The antigen is not known. This sample is drawn from a study of cytomegalovirus exposure and HLA in healthy donors. General study results and limits: Researchers had no immune exposure information except CMV serostatus available. Sequence variants that were highly shared formed a cluster that was likely a sequencing artifact. A later analysis reportedly identified an Asian-associated ancestry cluster as carrying fewer N-insertions than the approximately 670-donor mean. The majority of CMV-associated TCR beta chains were reported as apparently HLA-restricted in a later analysis.

The V end lost 5 bases, the J end lost 2 bases, and 7 bases lay between the germline ends. This CDR3 spans 12 amino acids. The germline V gene encodes CDR1 MNHEY and CDR2 SVGAGI. Primers: 60 Vbeta forward and 13 Jbeta reverse. Clones were sequenced by immunoSEQ multiplex PCR, and TCRdb holds only the in-frame ones, with some missing. The data contain approximately 120,000 clones, around 86% of them seen just once; the ten biggest clones take up roughly 2.3%. This chain links TRBV6-5 with TRBJ2-7, with D tentatively TRBD2 (5 bases). The source is a woman in her thirties in good health and CMV-seronegative. Material: PBMCs. The CDR3 spells CASSPGAYEQYF. In nucleotides, the CDR3 is TGTGCCAGCAGTCCCGGGGCCTACGAGCAGTACTTC.